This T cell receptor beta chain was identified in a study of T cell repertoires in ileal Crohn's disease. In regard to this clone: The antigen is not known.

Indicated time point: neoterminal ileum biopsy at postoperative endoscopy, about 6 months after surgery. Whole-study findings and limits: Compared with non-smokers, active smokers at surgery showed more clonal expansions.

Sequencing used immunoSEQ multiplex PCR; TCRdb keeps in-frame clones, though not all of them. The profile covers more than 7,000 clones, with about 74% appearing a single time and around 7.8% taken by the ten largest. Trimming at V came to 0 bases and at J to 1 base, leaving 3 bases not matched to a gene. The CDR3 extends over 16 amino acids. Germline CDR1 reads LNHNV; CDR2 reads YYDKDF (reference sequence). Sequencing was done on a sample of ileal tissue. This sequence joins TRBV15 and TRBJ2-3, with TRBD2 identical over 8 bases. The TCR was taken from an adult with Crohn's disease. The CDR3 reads CATSRDGRGGTDTQYF. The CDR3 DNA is TGTGCCACCAGCAGAGATGGGCGGGGGGGCACAGATACGCAGTATTTT.